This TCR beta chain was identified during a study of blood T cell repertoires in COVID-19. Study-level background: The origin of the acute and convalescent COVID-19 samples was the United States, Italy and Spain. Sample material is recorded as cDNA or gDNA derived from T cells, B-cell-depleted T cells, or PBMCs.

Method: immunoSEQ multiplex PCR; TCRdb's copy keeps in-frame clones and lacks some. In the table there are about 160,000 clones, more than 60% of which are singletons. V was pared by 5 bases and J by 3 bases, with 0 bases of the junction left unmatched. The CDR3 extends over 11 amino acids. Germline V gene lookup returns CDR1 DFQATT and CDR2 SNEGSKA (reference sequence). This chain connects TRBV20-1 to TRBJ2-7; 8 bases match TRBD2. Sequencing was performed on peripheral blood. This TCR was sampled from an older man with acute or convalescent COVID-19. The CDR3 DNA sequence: TGCAGTGCTGGGACTAGCTACGAGCAGTACTTC. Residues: CSAGTSYEQYF.